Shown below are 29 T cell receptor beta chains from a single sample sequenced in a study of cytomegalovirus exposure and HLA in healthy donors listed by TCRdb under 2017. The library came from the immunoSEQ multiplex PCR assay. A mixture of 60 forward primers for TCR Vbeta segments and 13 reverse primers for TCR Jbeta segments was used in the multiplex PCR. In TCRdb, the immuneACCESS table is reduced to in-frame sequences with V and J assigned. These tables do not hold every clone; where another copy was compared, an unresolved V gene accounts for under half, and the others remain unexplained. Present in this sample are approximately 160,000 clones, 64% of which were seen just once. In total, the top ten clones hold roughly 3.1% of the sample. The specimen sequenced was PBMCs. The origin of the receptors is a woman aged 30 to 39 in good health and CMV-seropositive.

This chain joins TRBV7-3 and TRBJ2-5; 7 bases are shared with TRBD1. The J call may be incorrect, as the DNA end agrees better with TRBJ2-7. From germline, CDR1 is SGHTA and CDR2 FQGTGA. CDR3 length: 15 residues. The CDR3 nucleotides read TGTGCCAGCAGCTCCGGTCCGGGACAGTACTACGAGCAGTACTTC. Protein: CASSSGPGQYYEQYF.

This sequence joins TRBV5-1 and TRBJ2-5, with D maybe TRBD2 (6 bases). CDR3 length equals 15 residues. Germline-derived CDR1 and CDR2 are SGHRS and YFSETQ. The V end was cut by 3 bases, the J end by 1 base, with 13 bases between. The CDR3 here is CASSWEIAVQETQYF. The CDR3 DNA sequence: TGCGCCAGCAGCTGGGAAATAGCGGTCCAAGAGACCCAGTACTTC.

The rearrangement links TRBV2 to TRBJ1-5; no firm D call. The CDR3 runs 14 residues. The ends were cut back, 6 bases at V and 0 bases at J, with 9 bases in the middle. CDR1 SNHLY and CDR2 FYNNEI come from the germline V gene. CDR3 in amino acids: CASRAEYSNQPQHF. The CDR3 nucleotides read TGTGCCAGCAGGGCAGAATATAGCAATCAGCCCCAGCATTTT.

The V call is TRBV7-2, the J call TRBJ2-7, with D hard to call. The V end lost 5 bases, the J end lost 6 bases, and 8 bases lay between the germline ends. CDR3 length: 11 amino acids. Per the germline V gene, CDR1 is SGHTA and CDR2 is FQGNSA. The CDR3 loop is CASSAHREQYF. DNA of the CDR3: TGTGCCAGCAGCGCACACCGCGAGCAGTACTTC.

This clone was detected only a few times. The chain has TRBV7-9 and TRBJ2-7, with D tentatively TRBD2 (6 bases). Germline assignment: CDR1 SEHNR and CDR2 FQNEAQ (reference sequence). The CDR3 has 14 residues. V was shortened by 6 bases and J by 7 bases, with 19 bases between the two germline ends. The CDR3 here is CASRSPELAREQYF. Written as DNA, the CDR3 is TGTGCCAGCAGGTCCCCAGAGCTAGCGAGGGAGCAGTACTTC.

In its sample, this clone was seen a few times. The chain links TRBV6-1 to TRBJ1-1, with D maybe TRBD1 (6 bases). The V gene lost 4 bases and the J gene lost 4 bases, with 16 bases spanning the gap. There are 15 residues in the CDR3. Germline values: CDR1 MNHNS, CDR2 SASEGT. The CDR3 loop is CASSVNAGAGTEAFF. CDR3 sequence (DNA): TGTGCCAGCAGTGTCAATGCGGGGGCAGGCACTGAAGCTTTCTTT.

The CDR3 DNA reads as TGTGCCAGCAGCCTAGGTGGGGGCCCCCCCTACAATGAGCAGTTCTTC. Protein: CASSLGGGPPYNEQFF. The chain has TRBV2 and TRBJ2-1; the D gene is possibly TRBD1 (6 bases). This CDR3 spans 16 amino acids. Germline V gene data show CDR1 as SNHLY and CDR2 as FYNNEI. Trimming took 6 bases from V and 2 from J, leaving 17 bases between them.

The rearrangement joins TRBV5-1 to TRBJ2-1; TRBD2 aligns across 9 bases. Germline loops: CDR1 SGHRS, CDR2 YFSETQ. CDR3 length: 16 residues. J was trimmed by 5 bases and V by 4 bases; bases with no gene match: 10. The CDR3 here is CASSLHLAGSNNEQFF. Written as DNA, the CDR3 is TGCGCCAGCAGCCTGCATCTAGCGGGGAGCAACAATGAGCAGTTCTTC.

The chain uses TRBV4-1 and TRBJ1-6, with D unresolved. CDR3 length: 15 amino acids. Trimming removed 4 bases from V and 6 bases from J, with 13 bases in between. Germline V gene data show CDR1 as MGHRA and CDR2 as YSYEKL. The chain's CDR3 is CASSPLGQVNSPLHF. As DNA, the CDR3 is TGCGCCAGCAGCCCCCTGGGTCAGGTTAATTCACCCCTCCACTTT.

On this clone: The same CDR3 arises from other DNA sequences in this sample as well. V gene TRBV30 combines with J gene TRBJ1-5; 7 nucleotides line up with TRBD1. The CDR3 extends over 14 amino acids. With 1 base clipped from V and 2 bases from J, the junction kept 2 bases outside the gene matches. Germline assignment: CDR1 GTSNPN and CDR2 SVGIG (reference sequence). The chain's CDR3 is CAWSGGQGNQPQHF. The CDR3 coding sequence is TGTGCCTGGAGTGGAGGACAGGGCAATCAGCCCCAGCATTTT.

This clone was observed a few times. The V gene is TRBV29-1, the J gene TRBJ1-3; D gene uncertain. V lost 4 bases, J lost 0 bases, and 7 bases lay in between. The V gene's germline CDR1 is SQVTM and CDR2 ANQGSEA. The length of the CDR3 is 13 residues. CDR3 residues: CSVARDSGNTIYF. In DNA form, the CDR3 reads TGCAGCGTTGCACGGGACTCTGGAAACACCATATATTTT.

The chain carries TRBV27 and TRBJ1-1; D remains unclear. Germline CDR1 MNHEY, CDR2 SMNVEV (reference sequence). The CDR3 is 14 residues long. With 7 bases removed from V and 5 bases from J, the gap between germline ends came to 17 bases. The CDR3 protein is CASKAPWRKTEAFF. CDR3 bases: TGTGCCAGCAAGGCCCCTTGGAGAAAAACTGAAGCTTTCTTT.

The CDR3 reads CASSDEAVNQPQHF. CDR3 DNA sequence: TGTGCCAGCAGTGATGAGGCAGTCAATCAGCCCCAGCATTTT. The rearrangement joins TRBV2 to TRBJ1-5; D not certain. Between the trimmed V and J ends, which lost 3 bases and 3 bases, there was a span of 9 bases. Germline lookup yields CDR1 SNHLY and CDR2 FYNNEI. CDR3 length: 14 amino acids.

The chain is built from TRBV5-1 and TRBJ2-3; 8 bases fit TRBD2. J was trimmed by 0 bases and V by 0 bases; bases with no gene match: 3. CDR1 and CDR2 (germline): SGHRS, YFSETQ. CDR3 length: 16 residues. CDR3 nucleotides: TGCGCCAGCAGCTTGGCCCCTAGCGGGAGCACAGATACGCAGTATTTT. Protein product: CASSLAPSGSTDTQYF.

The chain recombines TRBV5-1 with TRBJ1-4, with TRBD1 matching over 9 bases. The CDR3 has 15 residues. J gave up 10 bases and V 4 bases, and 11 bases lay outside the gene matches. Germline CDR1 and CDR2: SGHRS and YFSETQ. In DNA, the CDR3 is TGCGCCAGCAGCGCTTTGACAGGGGGGGAAGGAAAACTGTTTTTT. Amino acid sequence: CASSALTGGEGKLFF.

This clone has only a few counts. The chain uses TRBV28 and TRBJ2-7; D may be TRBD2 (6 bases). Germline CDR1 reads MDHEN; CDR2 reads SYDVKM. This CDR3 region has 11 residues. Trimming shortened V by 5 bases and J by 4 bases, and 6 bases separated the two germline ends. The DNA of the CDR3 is TGTGCCAGCAGTGGGGGGTACGAGCAGTACTTC. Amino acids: CASSGGYEQYF.

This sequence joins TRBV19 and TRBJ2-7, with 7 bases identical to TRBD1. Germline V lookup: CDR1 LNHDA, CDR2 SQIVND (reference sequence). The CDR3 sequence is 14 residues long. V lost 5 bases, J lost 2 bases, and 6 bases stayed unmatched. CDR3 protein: CASSVGTETYEQYF. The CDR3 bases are TGTGCCAGTAGTGTGGGGACAGAAACCTACGAGCAGTACTTC.

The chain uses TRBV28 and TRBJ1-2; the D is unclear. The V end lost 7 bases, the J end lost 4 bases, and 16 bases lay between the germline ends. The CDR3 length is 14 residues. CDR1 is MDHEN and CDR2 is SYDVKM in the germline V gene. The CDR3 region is CASNHGIRVYGYTF. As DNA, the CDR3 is TGTGCCAGCAATCATGGTATACGGGTCTATGGCTACACCTTC.

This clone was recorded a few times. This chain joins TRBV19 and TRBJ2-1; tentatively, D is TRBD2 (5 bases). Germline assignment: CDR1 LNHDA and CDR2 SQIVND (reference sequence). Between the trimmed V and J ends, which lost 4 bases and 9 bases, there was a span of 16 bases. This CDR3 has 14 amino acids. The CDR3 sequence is CASSTSPGAGEQFF. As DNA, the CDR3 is TGTGCCAGTAGTACGTCACCGGGTGCGGGTGAGCAGTTCTTC.

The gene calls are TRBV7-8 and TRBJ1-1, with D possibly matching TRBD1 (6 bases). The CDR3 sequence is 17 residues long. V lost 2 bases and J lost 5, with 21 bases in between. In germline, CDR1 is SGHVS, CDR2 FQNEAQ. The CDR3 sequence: CASSLNRGWGRWTEAFF. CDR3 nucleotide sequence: TGTGCCAGCAGCTTAAATAGGGGTTGGGGGCGGTGGACTGAAGCTTTCTTT.

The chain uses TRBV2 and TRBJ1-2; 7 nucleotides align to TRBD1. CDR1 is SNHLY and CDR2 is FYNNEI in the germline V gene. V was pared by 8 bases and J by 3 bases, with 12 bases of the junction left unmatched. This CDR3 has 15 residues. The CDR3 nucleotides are TGTGCCAGCGCCCCTGCCCTGACAGGGTACTATGGCTACACCTTC. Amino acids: CASAPALTGYYGYTF.

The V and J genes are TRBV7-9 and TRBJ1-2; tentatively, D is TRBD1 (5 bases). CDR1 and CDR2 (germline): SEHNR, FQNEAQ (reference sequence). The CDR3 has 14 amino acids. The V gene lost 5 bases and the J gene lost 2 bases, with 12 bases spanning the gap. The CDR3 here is CASSLAGVNYGYTF. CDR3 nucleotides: TGTGCCAGCAGCCTTGCGGGGGTCAACTATGGCTACACCTTC.

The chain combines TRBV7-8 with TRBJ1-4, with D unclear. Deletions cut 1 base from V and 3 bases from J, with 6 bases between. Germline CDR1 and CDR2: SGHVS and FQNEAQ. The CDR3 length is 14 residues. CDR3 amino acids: CASSLGPSNEKLFF. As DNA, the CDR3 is TGTGCCAGCAGCTTAGGTCCTTCTAATGAAAAACTGTTTTTT.

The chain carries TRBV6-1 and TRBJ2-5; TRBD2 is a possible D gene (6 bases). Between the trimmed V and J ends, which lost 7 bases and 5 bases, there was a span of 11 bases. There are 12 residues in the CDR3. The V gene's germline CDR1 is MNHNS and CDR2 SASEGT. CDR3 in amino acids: CASMGTDETQYF. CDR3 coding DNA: TGTGCCAGCATGGGGACTGATGAGACCCAGTACTTC.

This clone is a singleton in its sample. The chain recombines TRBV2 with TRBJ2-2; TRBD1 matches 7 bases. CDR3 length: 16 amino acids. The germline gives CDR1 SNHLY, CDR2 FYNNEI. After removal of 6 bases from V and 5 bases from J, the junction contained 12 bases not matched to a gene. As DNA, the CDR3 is TGTGCCAGCAGAACTAACAGGGGATCGGGGACCGGGGAGCTGTTTTTT. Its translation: CASRTNRGSGTGELFF.

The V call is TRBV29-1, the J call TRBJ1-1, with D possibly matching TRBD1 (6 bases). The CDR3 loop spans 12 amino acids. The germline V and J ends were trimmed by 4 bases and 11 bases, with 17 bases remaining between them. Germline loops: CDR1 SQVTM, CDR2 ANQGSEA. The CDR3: CSVGGQGRTAFF. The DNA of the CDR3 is TGCAGCGTTGGGGGGCAGGGTCGTACGGCTTTCTTT.

CDR3 DNA: TGTGCCAGCAGTTTCTCGAGTATCACCGGGGAGCTGTTTTTT. Translation gives CASSFSSITGELFF. The rearrangement links TRBV27 to TRBJ2-2, with D unclear. The ends were cut back, 3 bases at V and 4 bases at J, with 9 bases in the middle. Germline V CDR1 and CDR2: MNHEY, SMNVEV (reference sequence). The CDR3 extends over 14 amino acids.

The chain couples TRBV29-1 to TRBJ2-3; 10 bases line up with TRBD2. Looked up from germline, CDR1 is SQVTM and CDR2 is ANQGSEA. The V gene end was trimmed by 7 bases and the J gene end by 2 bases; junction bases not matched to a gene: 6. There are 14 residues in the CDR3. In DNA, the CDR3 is TGCAGCGCCGGACTAGCGGCCTTCACAGATACGCAGTATTTT. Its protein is CSAGLAAFTDTQYF.

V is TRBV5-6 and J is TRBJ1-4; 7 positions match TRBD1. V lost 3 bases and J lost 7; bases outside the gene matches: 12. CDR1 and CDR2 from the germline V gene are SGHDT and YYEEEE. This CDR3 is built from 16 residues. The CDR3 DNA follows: TGTGCCAGCAGCTCCAAGATCAGGGGGTACGGTGAAAAACTGTTTTTT. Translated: CASSSKIRGYGEKLFF. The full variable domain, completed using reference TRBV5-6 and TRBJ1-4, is DAGVTQSPTHLIKTRGQQVTLRCSPKSGHDTVSWYQQALGQGPQFIFQYYEEEERQRGNFPDRFSGHQFPNYSSELNVNALLLGDSALYLCASSSKIRGYGEKLFFGSGTQLSVL.